This paragraph reports one T cell receptor beta chain. Its antigen is unknown. Use of 60 Vbeta and 13 Jbeta primers characterized the PCR. Using immunoSEQ multiplex PCR, the repertoire was profiled, and TCRdb retains in-frame clones only, with some absent. The repertoire holds approximately 150,000 clones, with roughly 79% as singletons. The entry originates in a study of cytomegalovirus exposure and HLA in healthy donors. Study context: Earlier, almost 120 million unique TCR beta sequences were recovered from roughly 180 million T cells by an analysis.

Findings of the study overall: As a later analysis showed, a missense DCLRE1C variant was linked to trimming of TCR beta V- and J-genes. The likely origin of a cluster of highly shared sequence variants was a sequencing artifact. Several of the most significant clusters appeared, in a later analysis, to be linked to common viral pathogens.

This TCR derives from a man between 18 and 29 years old in good health and CMV-seropositive. Sequenced: PBMCs.

As DNA, the CDR3 is TGTGCCAGCAGTGAATTGGGTGGGGGACAGGGGGCGCAAATTGGGGCCAACGTCCTGACTTTC. Encoded protein: CASSELGGGQGAQIGANVLTF. The chain employs TRBV6-1 and TRBJ2-6, with 12 bases fitting TRBD1. In germline, CDR1 is MNHNS, CDR2 SASEGT. Trimming removed 2 bases from V and 3 bases from J; junction bases left unmatched: 14. This CDR3 comprises 21 residues.